A selection of T cell receptor beta chains follows, all from one sample in a study of vaccination and CD4 T cells after COVID-19. No cognate antigen is known for these TCRs. MiXCR, applied by TCRdb to the PCR reads, yields one record per CDR3 protein. The sample includes roughly 15,000 distinct CDR3 sequences, approximately 53% seen only once; the top ten take about a tenth. Sample: CD4+ T cells from blood, cultured in vitro. Receptors originate from a human donor who had recovered from COVID-19. Each CDR3 is given without its conserved first and last residue.

J	length	V	CDR3
TRBJ2-2	14	TRBV5-1	ASSSSGRGNTGELF
TRBJ2-7	13	TRBV2	ASRNRDKSSYEQY
TRBJ2-6	12	TRBV28	ASSFRVGANVLT
TRBJ1-2	12	TRBV10-1	ASSPGTARYGYT
TRBJ1-5	13	TRBV18	ASSLMSGVHQPQH
TRBJ2-3	12	TRBV28	ASSSPLSLDTQY
TRBJ2-7	11	TRBV6-5	ASSYPRQAILL
TRBJ2-3	12	TRBV18	ASSPAPTTDTQY
TRBJ1-5	11	TRBV19	ATRGPSSQPQH
TRBJ1-2	15	TRBV6-1	ASSTLHRDRLNYGYT
TRBJ2-3	12	TRBV19	ASRSAGLTDTQY